This TCR beta chain was obtained from a study of cytomegalovirus exposure and HLA in healthy donors. This clone was recorded only once. Its antigen remains unknown. Study-level results: It was approximately 150 TCR beta chains that were listed as cytomegalovirus-associated.

Losses at the gene ends were 6 bases for V and 4 bases for J; bases not matched to a gene: 8. CDR3 size: 14 residues. Germline V gene lookup returns CDR1 SGHTS and CDR2 YDEGEE. The table came from immunoSEQ multiplex PCR; TCRdb's copy has only in-frame clones and leaves some out. The sample has around 130,000 clones; over 85% are singletons. The sequence was collected from a man in his thirties or forties in good health and CMV-seronegative. The sample taken for sequencing was PBMCs. V and J are TRBV5-8 and TRBJ2-7; 9 positions agree with TRBD1. The CDR3 reads CASMPRQGVYEQYF. CDR3 DNA sequence: TGTGCCAGCATGCCTAGACAGGGGGTGTACGAGCAGTACTTC.